One T cell receptor beta chain is described in this entry. Its specificity is unknown. TCRdb re-derived calls from the reads in MiXCR, one entry per CDR3 protein. The table shows some 560,000 distinct CDR3 sequences, with approximately 40% occurring only once. This specimen comes from a study of T cell repertoires in cytomegalovirus infection. Study-level background: CMV infection together with matching HLA type was indicated by public TCR beta signatures.

CDR3 length equals 15 residues. Trimming removed 1 base from V and 6 bases from J, with 16 bases in between. Per germline, CDR1 SGHTA and CDR2 FQGNSA. This material consisted of cultured PBMCs, taken from culture after CMV antigen stimulation. The receptor was derived from a human donor in good health (CMV status not recorded). Some clones in this sample may be carry-over from other donors' samples. V gene TRBV7-2 combines with J gene TRBJ2-7; TRBD2 is a possible D gene (5 bases). The CDR3 DNA reads as TGTGCCAGCAGCTTAGTGGGCGGTACGGGGTTCGAGCAGTACTTC. Encoded protein: CASSLVGGTGFEQYF.